Following are 8 T cell receptor beta chains from one sample sequenced in a study of shared clonotypes between healthy human individuals. The assay was immunoSEQ multiplex PCR, and TCRdb's table has in-frame clones only and misses some. The data hold about a million clones, with approximately 77% observed a single time. The material sequenced was memory CD4+ T cells from PBMCs. Stated subset: CD45RA-negative fraction. The source is a man between 18 and 29 years old in good health. Some clones in this sample may be carry-over from other donors' samples.

This CDR3 is CASSSRRGTRTFF. The CDR3 DNA follows: TGTGCCAGCAGTTCGCGTCGCGGGACAAGGACTTTCTTT. The chain couples TRBV6-5 to TRBJ1-1; possible D gene TRBD1, 6 bases. V was trimmed by 4 bases and J by 12 bases, leaving 18 bases between them. This CDR3 contains 13 residues. Germline loops: CDR1 MNHEY, CDR2 SVGAGI.

The J gene is TRBJ2-5, the V gene TRBV28; D gene uncertain. CDR1 MDHEN and CDR2 SYDVKM come from the germline V gene. This CDR3 spans 15 amino acids. Trimming cost V 3 bases and J 1 base, with 12 bases left between them. The CDR3 nucleotides are TGTGCCAGCAGTTTGATAGGAGTCACCCAAGAGACCCAGTACTTC. This encodes CASSLIGVTQETQYF.

The chain carries TRBV29-1 and TRBJ2-5; 9 bases agree with TRBD2. The CDR3 length is 13 residues. The V and J ends lost 1 base and 9 bases, in that order; junction bases with no gene match: 6. Germline-derived CDR1 and CDR2 are SQVTM and ANQGSEA. The CDR3 bases are TGCAGCGTTGAAGTCCAGCGGGAGGCCTCCCAGTACTTC. Translated: CSVEVQREASQYF.

The chain carries TRBV6-1 and TRBJ2-5; 10 bases align to TRBD1. The CDR3 loop spans 15 amino acids. The V gene's germline CDR1 is MNHNS and CDR2 SASEGT. The V and J ends lost 3 bases and 3 bases, in that order; junction bases with no gene match: 4. In DNA, the CDR3 is TGTGCCAGCAGTGACTGGACAGGGGGGGAAGAGACCCAGTACTTC. Amino acid sequence: CASSDWTGGEETQYF.

This clone was detected only a few times. The chain combines TRBV7-2 with TRBJ2-5; 8 bases agree with TRBD1. V shed 5 bases, J shed 3 bases, and the junction held 5 bases outside the gene matches. The CDR3 loop spans 14 amino acids. The V gene's germline CDR1 is SGHTA and CDR2 FQGNSA. The CDR3 bases are TGTGCCAGCAGCATCAGGGACAGGAAAGAGACCCAGTACTTC. This encodes CASSIRDRKETQYF.

This clone was detected only a few times. The chain recombines TRBV27 with TRBJ1-1; the D gene is possibly TRBD1 (5 bases). Germline V gene data show CDR1 as MNHEY and CDR2 as SMNVEV (reference sequence). Deletions cut 3 bases from V and 1 base from J, with 9 bases between. The CDR3 has 14 amino acids. Here the CDR3 DNA reads TGTGCCAGCAGTTTTGGGACGAGGAACACTGAAGCTTTCTTT. Amino acid sequence: CASSFGTRNTEAFF.

The chain has TRBV4-2 and TRBJ2-5; D possibly corresponds to TRBD2 (5 bases). This CDR3 spans 16 amino acids. The germline CDR1 and CDR2 sequences are LGHNA and YNFKEQ. V shed 1 base and J shed 2 bases, with 14 bases lying between them. The CDR3 here is CASSQVIASQQETQYF. As DNA, the CDR3 is TGTGCCAGCAGCCAAGTAATTGCTAGCCAACAAGAGACCCAGTACTTC.

With respect to this clone: The germline gene is not matched at one end of the junction; a read error may be the cause. The rearrangement links TRBV6-6 to TRBJ2-7, with 8 bases aligning to TRBD1. CDR3 length: 14 amino acids. Germline lookup yields CDR1 MNHNY and CDR2 SVGAGI (reference sequence). Here the CDR3 reads CASTYGTGASEQYF. The CDR3, as DNA: TGTGCCAGCACTTACGGGACAGGAGCTAGCGAGCAGTACTTC.